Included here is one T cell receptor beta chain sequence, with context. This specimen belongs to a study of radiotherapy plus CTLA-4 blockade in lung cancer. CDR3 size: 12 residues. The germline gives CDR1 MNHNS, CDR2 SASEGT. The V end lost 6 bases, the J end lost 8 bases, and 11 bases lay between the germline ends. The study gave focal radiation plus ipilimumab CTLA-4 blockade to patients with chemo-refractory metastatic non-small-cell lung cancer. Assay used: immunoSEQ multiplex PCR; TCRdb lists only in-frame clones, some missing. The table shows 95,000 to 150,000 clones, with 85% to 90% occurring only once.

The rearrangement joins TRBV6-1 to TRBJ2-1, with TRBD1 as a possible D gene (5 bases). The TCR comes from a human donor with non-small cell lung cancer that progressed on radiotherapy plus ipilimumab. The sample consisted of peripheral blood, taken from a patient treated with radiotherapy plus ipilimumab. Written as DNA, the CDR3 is TGTGCCAGCAGAAGGGGTTGGGATGAGCAGTTCTTC. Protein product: CASRRGWDEQFF.